The 15 T cell receptor beta chains below were found in one sample sequenced in a study of spatial heterogeneity in lung cancer. Sample time point: sample taken at primary tumor resection. The antigens of these receptors remain unknown. TCRdb reanalysed the 5' RACE reads using MiXCR and keeps one entry per CDR3 protein. The sample holds about 2,200 distinct CDR3 sequences, 14% to 15% seen once. Study results and caveats: The study found that expanded intratumoral alpha and beta TCR counts tracked tumor mutation counts.

The material sequenced was lung tumor tissue, taken at surgery. All receptors come from a male donor with early-stage non-small cell lung cancer.

This clonotype occurred a few times. V usage is TRBV10-3 and J usage is TRBJ2-1; 10 bases line up with TRBD2. The CDR3 runs 16 residues. Trimming removed 7 bases from V and 4 bases from J; junction bases left unmatched: 10. Germline V gene sequence: CDR1 ENHRY, CDR2 SYGVKD. CDR3 sequence reads: CAIKVTSGAAYNEQFF. Written as DNA, the CDR3 is TGTGCCATCAAGGTAACTAGCGGGGCAGCTTACAATGAGCAGTTCTTC.

In its sample, this clonotype ranks as medium-sized. The chain uses TRBV4-1 and TRBJ2-2; 8 bases agree with TRBD1. The CDR3 consists of 17 residues. Trimming cost V 0 bases and J 3 bases; bases outside gene matches: 6. CDR1 is MGHRA and CDR2 is YSYEKL in the germline V gene. The CDR3 bases are TGCGCCAGCAGCCAAGATGAGGGACAGGTATACACCGGGGAGCTGTTTTTT. It is translated as CASSQDEGQVYTGELFF.

J is TRBJ1-1 and V is TRBV5-1; a possible D gene is TRBD1 (5 bases). CDR3 size: 15 residues. Germline CDR1 and CDR2: SGHRS and YFSETQ. V gave up 4 bases and J gave up 6 bases, with 19 bases separating them. For the CDR3, the DNA is TGCGCCAGCAGCCAAGGTGGAGGGGAGTCCCCTGAAGCTTTCTTT. Translating it yields CASSQGGGESPEAFF.

This clonotype was seen ten or more times. The chain recombines TRBV7-9 with TRBJ2-2, with D perhaps matching TRBD1 (6 bases). The germline CDR1 and CDR2 sequences are SEHNR and FQNEAQ (reference sequence). Trimming removed 5 bases from V and 3 bases from J, with 13 bases in between. The CDR3 runs to 15 residues. CDR3 DNA: TGTGCCAGCAGCGGAGAGGGGGAGTACACCGGGGAGCTGTTTTTT. This translates into CASSGEGEYTGELFF.

This chain links TRBV28 with TRBJ2-7; 8 bases match TRBD2. J was trimmed by 6 bases and V by 3 bases; bases with no gene match: 13. CDR1 and CDR2 (germline): MDHEN, SYDVKM. CDR3 length: 16 amino acids. In nucleotides, the CDR3 is TGTGCCAGCAGTTTGGATATCGGGGGGGCATTAGTCGAGCAGTACTTC. Encoded protein: CASSLDIGGALVEQYF.

This clonotype was observed many times. The gene calls are TRBV5-1 and TRBJ2-5, with 8 bases that match TRBD1. The germline V gene has CDR1 SGHRS and CDR2 YFSETQ. There are 14 residues in the CDR3. V lost 3 bases, J lost 4 bases, and 5 bases stayed unmatched. In nucleotides, the CDR3 is TGCGCCAGCAGCTCGACAGGGGACTCAGAGACCCAGTACTTC. Encoded protein: CASSSTGDSETQYF. Variable domain in full (rest from reference TRBV5-1 and TRBJ2-5): KAGVTQTPRYLIKTRGQQVTLSCSPISGHRSVSWYQQTPGQGLQFLFEYFSETQRNKGNFPGRFSGRQFSNSRSEMNVSTLELGDSALYLCASSSTGDSETQYFGPGTRLLVL.

This clonotype was counted a single time. The chain links TRBV20-1 to TRBJ2-3, with 8 bases lining up with TRBD2. V was pared by 3 bases and J by 0 bases, with 5 bases of the junction left unmatched. Germline V gene lookup returns CDR1 DFQATT and CDR2 SNEGSKA (reference sequence). CDR3 length: 15 amino acids. CDR3 DNA sequence: TGCAGTGCTAGCTTAGCGGGACCTAGCACAGATACGCAGTATTTT. It codes for CSASLAGPSTDTQYF.

In its sample, this clonotype ranks as large. This chain connects TRBV3-1 to TRBJ1-2; D gene uncertain. CDR1 is LGHDT, CDR2 YNNKEL, per germline (reference sequence). The CDR3 totals 14 residues. Trimming left V 1 base short and J 4 bases short, with 10 bases between. The DNA of the CDR3 is TGTGCCAGCAGCCAAGCGTCCATAGGCTATGGCTACACCTTC. As protein: CASSQASIGYGYTF. The variable domain in full, with the rest retrieved from reference TRBV3-1 and TRBJ1-2, is DTAVSQTPKYLVTQMGNDKSIKCEQNLGHDTMYWYKQDSKKFLKIMFSYNNKELIINETVPNRFSPKSPDKAHLNLHINSLELGDSAVYFCASSQASIGYGYTFGSGTRLTVV.

Relative to its sample, this clonotype is medium-sized. V and J are TRBV7-2 and TRBJ1-3, with D unclear. The CDR3 consists of 16 residues. Germline CDR1 and CDR2: SGHTA and FQGNSA. Trimming removed 1 base from V and 0 bases from J, with 10 bases in between. The CDR3 spells CASSLVGSLSGNTIYF. Written as DNA, the CDR3 is TGTGCCAGCAGCTTAGTTGGGTCGCTCTCTGGAAACACCATATATTTT.

By frequency in the sample, this clonotype is medium-sized. This chain joins TRBV6-5 and TRBJ1-6, with a tentative D call TRBD1 (5 bases). The CDR3 spans 13 residues. Germline-derived CDR1 and CDR2 are MNHEY and SVGAGI. The V and J ends lost 7 bases and 8 bases respectively, with 12 bases between them. For the CDR3, the DNA is TGTGCCAGCATGCGACAGCTTGATTCACCCCTCCACTTT. This translates into CASMRQLDSPLHF.

This clonotype was seen only a few times. CDR3 coding DNA: TGCGCCAGCAGCCAAGATCGAGGGGACCCAACGCAGTATTTT. Amino acid sequence: CASSQDRGDPTQYF. The chain recombines TRBV4-1 with TRBJ2-3; D is tentatively TRBD1 or TRBD2 (5 bases each). Trimming removed 0 bases from V and 9 bases from J, with 13 bases in between. CDR3 length: 14 residues. Germline values: CDR1 MGHRA, CDR2 YSYEKL.

By its share, this clonotype is medium-sized (0.01 to 0.1%). J is TRBJ2-5 and V is TRBV7-2, with D uncertain. Germline values: CDR1 SGHTA, CDR2 FQGNSA. This CDR3 region has 13 residues. The V end lost 1 base, the J end lost 0 bases, and 3 bases lay between the germline ends. CDR3: CASSLGYQETQYF. CDR3 DNA: TGTGCCAGCAGCTTAGGCTACCAAGAGACCCAGTACTTC.

Ten or more counts support this clonotype. The chain has TRBV7-9 and TRBJ2-1; D not resolved. CDR1 and CDR2 from the germline V gene are SEHNR and FQNEAQ (reference sequence). The CDR3 covers 14 residues. V lost 2 bases and J lost 0, with 5 bases in between. CDR3: CASSLLLSYNEQFF. Written as DNA, the CDR3 is TGTGCCAGCAGCTTACTTCTCTCCTACAATGAGCAGTTCTTC.

This clonotype was recorded many times. V usage is TRBV29-1 and J usage is TRBJ2-5, with a possible D match to TRBD2 (7 bases). Trimming took off 1 base at V and 5 bases at J, with 8 bases between the two ends. The germline V gene encodes CDR1 SQVTM and CDR2 ANQGSEA. This CDR3 region has 12 residues. CDR3 region: CSVEGGGETQYF. CDR3 DNA sequence: TGCAGCGTTGAAGGGGGGGGCGAGACCCAGTACTTC.

This clonotype was observed at least ten times. V usage is TRBV18 and J usage is TRBJ1-5; a possible D gene is TRBD1 (5 bases). The ends were cut back, 2 bases at V and 2 bases at J, with 19 bases in the middle. The V gene's germline CDR1 is KGHSH and CDR2 LQKENI. The CDR3 runs to 18 residues. CDR3 bases: TGTGCCAGCTCACCATTCAGTAGGGGCCTGGGAGGCAATCAGCCCCAGCATTTT. Protein product: CASSPFSRGLGGNQPQHF.